A selection of T cell receptor beta chains follows, all from one sample in a study of blood T cell repertoires in COVID-19. Here immunoSEQ multiplex PCR was the method, and the copy in TCRdb shows in-frame clones only, minus some. The table has 90,000 to 100,000 clones, roughly 80% seen once. Sequenced input: peripheral blood. Source of these receptors: a woman in her sixties with acute or convalescent COVID-19. CDR3s include the opening cysteine and the closing phenylalanine or tryptophan. Each record gives: V gene, J gene, clone size, D gene, CDR3 DNA, CDR3 protein. A D gene is named only where the DNA matches it firmly. Where a row states a size, it is once, few, many or the class of an expanded clone; other rows omit it.

v_gene: TRBV2
j_gene: TRBJ1-6
abundance: .
d_gene: TRBD1
CDR3nt: TGTGCCAGCATGCAGACAGGGGTCACTTCCCTCCACTTT
CDR3aa: CASMQTGVTSLHF

v_gene: TRBV5-6
j_gene: TRBJ2-7
abundance: .
d_gene: TRBD2
CDR3nt: TGTGCCAGCAGCGTACGGACTAGCGGGCCCTCCTACGAGCAGTACTTC
CDR3aa: CASSVRTSGPSYEQYF

v_gene: TRBV5-4
j_gene: TRBJ1-1
abundance: .
d_gene: .
CDR3nt: TGTGCCAGCAGCTTTGGGGGGAGGGAGGTAGCTTTCTTT
CDR3aa: CASSFGGREVAFF

v_gene: TRBV19
j_gene: TRBJ1-2
abundance: once
d_gene: TRBD1
CDR3nt: TGTGCCAGTAGAAGGGGAAGGGACAGCGATAACTATGGCTACACCTTC
CDR3aa: CASRRGRDSDNYGYTF

v_gene: TRBV20-1
j_gene: TRBJ2-1
abundance: .
d_gene: TRBD2
CDR3nt: TGCAGTGCTAGTCGTAGCGGGGGGAACAATGAGCAGTTCTTC
CDR3aa: CSASRSGGNNEQFF

v_gene: TRBV19
j_gene: TRBJ2-1
abundance: few
d_gene: .
CDR3nt: TGTGCCAGTAGTATACAAGGCCGAGGCTACAATGAGCAGTTCTTC
CDR3aa: CASSIQGRGYNEQFF

v_gene: TRBV11-1
j_gene: TRBJ1-1
abundance: .
d_gene: .
CDR3nt: TGTGCCAGCAGCCAAAGAGGGGGTTTGAACACTGAAGCTTTCTTT
CDR3aa: CASSQRGGLNTEAFF

v_gene: TRBV29-1
j_gene: TRBJ2-5
abundance: .
d_gene: TRBD2
CDR3nt: TGCAGCGTAGCGGGGACTCCGCAAGAGACCCAGTACTTC
CDR3aa: CSVAGTPQETQYF

v_gene: TRBV11-2
j_gene: TRBJ2-1
abundance: .
d_gene: .
CDR3nt: TGTGCCAGCAGCCCGCTGAGGGGGGGGTTCTACAATGAGCAGTTCTTC
CDR3aa: CASSPLRGGFYNEQFF

v_gene: TRBV6-5
j_gene: TRBJ1-2
abundance: .
d_gene: .
CDR3nt: TGTGCCAGCAGCACCGGGACTTTTTATGGCTACACCTTC
CDR3aa: CASSTGTFYGYTF

v_gene: TRBV30
j_gene: TRBJ1-3
abundance: .
d_gene: .
CDR3nt: TGTGCCTGGAGTGTACGGGAGGGTAACACCATATATTTT
CDR3aa: CAWSVREGNTIYF

v_gene: TRBV6-6
j_gene: TRBJ1-1
abundance: .
d_gene: .
CDR3nt: TGTGCCAGCAGTTACTCTTCAGAGAACACTGAAGCTTTCTTT
CDR3aa: CASSYSSENTEAFF

v_gene: TRBV30
j_gene: TRBJ2-2
abundance: .
d_gene: .
CDR3nt: TGTGCCTGTGGGACTAACACCGGGGAGCTGTTTTTT
CDR3aa: CACGTNTGELFF

v_gene: TRBV11-3
j_gene: TRBJ2-1
abundance: .
d_gene: TRBD1
CDR3nt: TGTGCCAGCAGCTTACAGGGGGCAGGACACAGTGAGCAGTTCTTC
CDR3aa: CASSLQGAGHSEQFF

v_gene: TRBV5-1
j_gene: TRBJ2-5
abundance: .
d_gene: TRBD1
CDR3nt: TGCGCCAGCAGCGCACAGGGGGGAGAGACCCAGTACTTC
CDR3aa: CASSAQGGETQYF

v_gene: TRBV2
j_gene: TRBJ1-5
abundance: .
d_gene: .
CDR3nt: TGTGCCAGCAGTGAAAGTACAGCGGGTAGCAATCAGCCCCAGCATTTT
CDR3aa: CASSESTAGSNQPQHF

v_gene: TRBV5-6
j_gene: TRBJ2-3
abundance: .
d_gene: .
CDR3nt: TGTGCCAGCAGCGCGTTCGACGACATGTTAACAGATACGCAGTATTTT
CDR3aa: CASSAFDDMLTDTQYF

v_gene: TRBV5-1
j_gene: TRBJ2-5
abundance: .
d_gene: .
CDR3nt: TGCGCCAGCAGCACCCGGGTAGAAGAGACCCAGTACTTC
CDR3aa: CASSTRVEETQYF

v_gene: TRBV5-1
j_gene: TRBJ2-1
abundance: .
d_gene: TRBD2
CDR3nt: TGCGCCAGCAGCGATAGCGGGTCCAATGAGCAGTTCTTC
CDR3aa: CASSDSGSNEQFF

v_gene: TRBV5-4
j_gene: TRBJ1-2
abundance: .
d_gene: .
CDR3nt: TGTGCCAGCAGTGCGGACGGCCCCGGGGTGGGCTACACCTTC
CDR3aa: CASSADGPGVGYTF

v_gene: TRBV28
j_gene: TRBJ1-1
abundance: .
d_gene: .
CDR3nt: TGTGCCAGCAGCCCGATCGGCGGAAAGATGAACACTGAAGCTTTCTTT
CDR3aa: CASSPIGGKMNTEAFF

v_gene: TRBV5-1
j_gene: TRBJ1-2
abundance: once
d_gene: .
CDR3nt: TGCGCCAGCAGCTTGGGAGGACAGTTTAACGGCTACACCTTC
CDR3aa: CASSLGGQFNGYTF

v_gene: TRBV28
j_gene: TRBJ2-7
abundance: .
d_gene: .
CDR3nt: TGTGCCAGCACCTTGGGGGGGCCTCCCTACGAGCAGTACTTC
CDR3aa: CASTLGGPPYEQYF

v_gene: TRBV11-3
j_gene: TRBJ2-7
abundance: .
d_gene: .
CDR3nt: TGTGCCAGCAGCCCAGGGGTCGAGCAGTACTTC
CDR3aa: CASSPGVEQYF

v_gene: TRBV9
j_gene: TRBJ2-3
abundance: .
d_gene: .
CDR3nt: TGTGCCAGCAGCCGGGGGAACACAGATACGCAGTATTTT
CDR3aa: CASSRGNTDTQYF

v_gene: TRBV28
j_gene: TRBJ1-5
abundance: .
d_gene: TRBD1
CDR3nt: TGTGCCAGCAGTCTATCGACAGGGTTAGGACAGCCCCAGCATTTT
CDR3aa: CASSLSTGLGQPQHF

v_gene: TRBV6-2/TRBV6-3
j_gene: TRBJ1-1
abundance: .
d_gene: TRBD1
CDR3nt: TGTGCCAGCAGTTACGCGGACAGGAGGACTGAAGCTTTCTTT
CDR3aa: CASSYADRRTEAFF

v_gene: TRBV21-1
j_gene: TRBJ2-1
abundance: .
d_gene: .
CDR3nt: TGTGCCAGCAGCAAAGAGTCCTCCGCAGGATCCTACAATGAGCAGTTCTTC
CDR3aa: CASSKESSAGSYNEQFF

v_gene: TRBV19
j_gene: TRBJ2-3
abundance: .
d_gene: TRBD2
CDR3nt: TGTGCCAGTTCCCGGGGGGGAAGCACAGATACGCAGTATTTT
CDR3aa: CASSRGGSTDTQYF

v_gene: TRBV5-1
j_gene: TRBJ2-2
abundance: .
d_gene: .
CDR3nt: TGCGCCAGCAGCTTGGGGGGGCGAACCGGGGAGCTGTTTTTT
CDR3aa: CASSLGGRTGELFF

v_gene: TRBV5-1
j_gene: TRBJ2-7
abundance: once
d_gene: TRBD1
CDR3nt: TGCGCCAGCAGCTGGGACAGGGGCAACGAGCAGTACTTC
CDR3aa: CASSWDRGNEQYF

v_gene: TRBV24-1
j_gene: TRBJ2-1
abundance: .
d_gene: TRBD1
CDR3nt: TGTGCCACCAGTGATCCGACAGGGCAACTCAATGAGCAGTTCTTC
CDR3aa: CATSDPTGQLNEQFF

v_gene: TRBV6-6
j_gene: TRBJ1-3
abundance: .
d_gene: TRBD1
CDR3nt: TGTGCCAGCACCCCGGGACAGGGAATTCGAAACACCATATATTTT
CDR3aa: CASTPGQGIRNTIYF

v_gene: TRBV10-3
j_gene: TRBJ1-1
abundance: .
d_gene: .
CDR3nt: TGTGCCATCAGTATAGGACAGTCTGAAGCTTTCTTT
CDR3aa: CAISIGQSEAFF

v_gene: TRBV4-3
j_gene: TRBJ1-2
abundance: .
d_gene: TRBD1
CDR3nt: TGCGCCAGCAGCCAAGATTACCCTCCCCGGACAGGGTATTCGTATGGCTACACCTTC
CDR3aa: CASSQDYPPRTGYSYGYTF

v_gene: TRBV5-8
j_gene: TRBJ1-5
abundance: .
d_gene: TRBD1
CDR3nt: TGTGCCAGCACCTCATACAGGGGACACAATCAGCCCCAGCATTTT
CDR3aa: CASTSYRGHNQPQHF

v_gene: TRBV19
j_gene: TRBJ1-5
abundance: .
d_gene: .
CDR3nt: TGTGCCAGTAGTATATCTCAGCGAAGCAATCAGCCCCAGCATTTT
CDR3aa: CASSISQRSNQPQHF

v_gene: TRBV5-6
j_gene: TRBJ2-7
abundance: .
d_gene: TRBD1
CDR3nt: TGTGCCAGCAGCAGAACCGGGACAGGGGGCTTTAAGGAGTACTTC
CDR3aa: CASSRTGTGGFKEYF

v_gene: TRBV12-5
j_gene: TRBJ1-5
abundance: .
d_gene: .
CDR3nt: TGTGCTAGTGGTTTAATGATTCAGGGTACGGAGCAGCCCCAGCATTTT
CDR3aa: CASGLMIQGTEQPQHF

v_gene: TRBV5-4
j_gene: TRBJ2-3
abundance: .
d_gene: TRBD2
CDR3nt: TGTGCCAGCAGATCCGGGACTAGCGGGGGGGAGGATACGCAGTATTTT
CDR3aa: CASRSGTSGGEDTQYF

v_gene: TRBV7-2
j_gene: TRBJ2-1
abundance: .
d_gene: .
CDR3nt: TGTGCCAGCACCCCTCCCCCGTACAATGAGCAGTTCTTC
CDR3aa: CASTPPPYNEQFF

v_gene: TRBV11-1
j_gene: TRBJ1-4
abundance: .
d_gene: .
CDR3nt: TGTGCCAGCAGCTCCATGACAGATCTTAATGAAAAACTGTTTTTT
CDR3aa: CASSSMTDLNEKLFF

v_gene: TRBV27
j_gene: TRBJ1-5
abundance: .
d_gene: .
CDR3nt: TGTGCCAGCAGTTTTGGTGAGGGTAGCGGACAGCCCCAGCATTTT
CDR3aa: CASSFGEGSGQPQHF

v_gene: TRBV6-1
j_gene: TRBJ2-2
abundance: .
d_gene: .
CDR3nt: TGTGCCAGCAGTGAGGAAGGGGGTCACCAAGGGGAGCTGTTTTTT
CDR3aa: CASSEEGGHQGELFF

v_gene: TRBV9
j_gene: TRBJ1-1
abundance: .
d_gene: .
CDR3nt: TGTGCCAGCAGCGTAGGCCCAGCGGGCACTGAAGCTTTCTTT
CDR3aa: CASSVGPAGTEAFF

v_gene: TRBV5-6
j_gene: TRBJ1-6
abundance: .
d_gene: TRBD1
CDR3nt: TGTGCCAGCAGTTCAACAGGGGGCGACAATTCACCCCTCCACTTT
CDR3aa: CASSSTGGDNSPLHF

v_gene: TRBV29-1
j_gene: TRBJ1-1
abundance: .
d_gene: .
CDR3nt: TGCAGCGTGCAGGCGGGGGGTCACACTGAAGCTTTCTTT
CDR3aa: CSVQAGGHTEAFF

v_gene: TRBV7-9
j_gene: TRBJ1-1
abundance: .
d_gene: .
CDR3nt: TGTGCCAGCAGCAGAGGGAACACTGAAGCTTTCTTT
CDR3aa: CASSRGNTEAFF

v_gene: TRBV3-1/TRBV3-2
j_gene: TRBJ1-1
abundance: .
d_gene: .
CDR3nt: TGTGCCAGCAGCCCCGAGGGGGTCGGAACTGAAGCTTTCTTT
CDR3aa: CASSPEGVGTEAFF

v_gene: TRBV2
j_gene: TRBJ1-6
abundance: .
d_gene: .
CDR3nt: TGTGCCAGTTTACCCGGGCTGGGAAGGAGGTCACCCCTCCACTTT
CDR3aa: CASLPGLGRRSPLHF

v_gene: TRBV9
j_gene: TRBJ2-3
abundance: few
d_gene: .
CDR3nt: TGTGCCAGCAGCGGGACAGCGCGAACAGATACGCAGTATTTT
CDR3aa: CASSGTARTDTQYF

v_gene: TRBV7-2
j_gene: TRBJ2-1
abundance: .
d_gene: TRBD2
CDR3nt: TGTGCCAGCAGCTTAGGCCTAGCGGGGCATCCGCAGTTCTTC
CDR3aa: CASSLGLAGHPQFF

v_gene: TRBV15
j_gene: TRBJ2-1
abundance: .
d_gene: .
CDR3nt: TGTGCCACCAGCCGCACGCTAGACCATGAGCAGTTCTTC
CDR3aa: CATSRTLDHEQFF

v_gene: TRBV6-5
j_gene: TRBJ1-2
abundance: .
d_gene: .
CDR3nt: TGTGCCAGCAGTTACACTGCAGCGAACTATGGCTACACCTTC
CDR3aa: CASSYTAANYGYTF

v_gene: TRBV4-3
j_gene: TRBJ1-5
abundance: .
d_gene: .
CDR3nt: TGCGCCAGCAGCCAAGATATATTGTATCGAGGTTCAGAGAATCAGCCCCAGCATTTT
CDR3aa: CASSQDILYRGSENQPQHF

v_gene: TRBV13
j_gene: TRBJ1-4
abundance: .
d_gene: .
CDR3nt: TGTGCCAGCAGCTACAGGGTTAATGAAAAACTGTTTTTT
CDR3aa: CASSYRVNEKLFF